The 25 T cell receptor beta chains listed next were all sequenced from one sample in a study of vaccination and CD4 T cells after COVID-19. The treatment: approximately nine-day PBMC culture with coronavirus spike peptide pools or control peptides (ViraFEST assay). CD4+ T cells of the unexposed donor were collected before the COVID-19 pandemic (2011-2018). Antigen specificity for these receptors is unknown. Oncomine TCR Beta short-read sequencing was applied to DNA from cultured CD4+ T cells. Each CDR3 protein gets one entry after TCRdb re-called the PCR reads with MiXCR. Of about 8,200 distinct CDR3 sequences detected, around half appear once; the ten largest clones hold 17%. Sequences were obtained from CD4+ T cells from blood, cultured in vitro. Every receptor here comes from a human donor in good health.

The rearrangement links TRBV1 to TRBJ2-7; the table's D call, TRBD2, was not checked against the DNA. TRBV1 counts as a pseudogene. This CDR3 has 16 amino acids. The CDR3 coding sequence is TGCACCAGCAGCCGCCCGACTAGCGGTTACGACTACGAGCAGTACTTC. It translates to CTSSRPTSGYDYEQYF.

This clonotype was detected once. This chain joins TRBV30 and TRBJ2-3; TRBD1 matches at 7 bases. With V trimmed by 2 bases and J by 4 bases, 6 bases remained unmatched. Germline CDR1 GTSNPN, CDR2 SVGIG (reference sequence). The CDR3 loop spans 14 amino acids. The DNA of the CDR3 is TGTGCCTGGAGTAAGGACAGGCCCGCAGATACGCAGTATTTT. Translating it yields CAWSKDRPADTQYF.

This clonotype was seen a few times. The J gene is TRBJ1-6, the V gene TRBV6-1; tentatively, D is TRBD1 (5 bases). CDR1 and CDR2 (germline): MNHNS, SASEGT. CDR3 length: 14 residues. V was shortened by 6 bases and J by 5 bases, with 11 bases between the two germline ends. This CDR3 is CASRGAANNSPLHF. The DNA for the CDR3 is TGTGCCAGCAGAGGGGCAGCTAATAATTCACCCCTCCACTTT.

This clonotype turned up a few times. V and J are TRBV27 and TRBJ1-2; no clear D. V lost 3 bases to trimming and J lost 4 bases, with 12 bases between them. The germline CDR1 and CDR2 sequences are MNHEY and SMNVEV (reference sequence). The CDR3 contains 14 residues. The CDR3 loop reads CASSLFDGSYGYTF. The CDR3 nucleotides read TGTGCCAGCAGTTTGTTTGACGGGTCCTATGGCTACACCTTC.

This clonotype appeared a few times. CDR3 protein: CSARVDYNSPLHF. The CDR3 nucleotides are TGCAGTGCTAGAGTAGATTATAATTCACCCCTCCACTTT. The chain links TRBV20-1 to TRBJ1-6; D remains ambiguous. The CDR3 contains 13 residues. The germline V and J ends were trimmed by 1 base and 4 bases, with 5 bases remaining between them. Germline V gene lookup returns CDR1 DFQATT and CDR2 SNEGSKA (reference sequence).

The chain joins TRBV6-2 or TRBV6-3 to TRBJ2-3; D unresolved. CDR1 and CDR2 (germline): MNHEY, SVGEGT. This CDR3 spans 13 amino acids. V was pared by 6 bases and J by 4 bases, with 11 bases between. The CDR3 DNA reads TGTGCCAGCAGACTCGCAGGCGCAGATACGCAGTATTTT. Encoded protein: CASRLAGADTQYF.

This clonotype turned up a few times. The chain carries TRBV5-4 and TRBJ1-1; 9 nucleotides line up with TRBD1. The CDR3 sequence is 15 residues long. Germline loops: CDR1 SGHNT, CDR2 YYREEE (reference sequence). V dropped 4 bases and J dropped 1; count of bases not matched to a gene: 5. The CDR3 DNA follows: TGTGCCAGCAGCGGACAGGGGAGAAGGAACACTGAAGCTTTCTTT. Translated, it gives CASSGQGRRNTEAFF.

V gene TRBV2 combines with J gene TRBJ1-1; D gene uncertain. V was cut by 2 bases and J by 1 base, with 8 bases left in between. The CDR3 is 14 amino acids. In germline, CDR1 is SNHLY, CDR2 FYNNEI. The CDR3 here is CASSESGGNTEAFF. The CDR3 DNA follows: TGTGCCAGCAGTGAATCGGGCGGGAACACTGAAGCTTTCTTT.

This clonotype was counted a few times. This sequence joins TRBV9 and TRBJ2-2; TRBD1 matches at 9 bases. CDR1 SGDLS and CDR2 YYNGEE come from the germline V gene. CDR3 length: 15 residues. V dropped 4 bases and J dropped 5; count of bases not matched to a gene: 6. The CDR3 reads CASSFTGQGTGELFF. CDR3 DNA sequence: TGTGCCAGCAGCTTCACGGGACAGGGTACCGGGGAGCTGTTTTTT.

The chain has TRBV4-3 and TRBJ2-3, with TRBD2 identical over 8 bases. With 4 bases clipped from V and 4 bases from J, the junction kept 13 bases outside the gene matches. Germline CDR1 is LGHNA and CDR2 is YSLEER. The CDR3 extends over 17 amino acids. The CDR3 loop reads CASSPQGSGGWSDTQYF. CDR3 DNA: TGCGCCAGCAGCCCTCAGGGGAGCGGGGGTTGGTCAGATACGCAGTATTTT.

This chain links TRBV6-5 with TRBJ2-5; D not certain. Germline CDR1 and CDR2: MNHEY and SVGAGI. The CDR3 length is 14 residues. V was shortened by 0 bases and J by 5 bases, with 10 bases between the two germline ends. The DNA for the CDR3 is TGTGCCAGCAGTTACTCTCGGGTGGGTGAGACCCAGTACTTC. Its translation is CASSYSRVGETQYF.

The V and J genes are TRBV6-2 or TRBV6-3 and TRBJ2-3, with D perhaps TRBD1 (6 bases). CDR1 and CDR2 from the germline V gene are MNHEY and SVGEGT. This CDR3 spans 14 amino acids. The ends were cut back, 7 bases at V and 3 bases at J, with 14 bases in the middle. CDR3 nucleotides: TGTGCCAGCACCCAGGGACATAAAACAGATACGCAGTATTTT. This gives the protein CASTQGHKTDTQYF.

The chain links TRBV19 to TRBJ2-6; the D gene is possibly TRBD2 (6 bases). Germline CDR1 is LNHDA and CDR2 is SQIVND (reference sequence). Trimming took 9 bases from V and 0 from J, leaving 12 bases between them. This CDR3 is 15 amino acids long. The DNA for the CDR3 is TGTGCCAGCACCTTCGGGGGCTCTGGGGCCAACGTCCTGACTTTC. Encoded protein: CASTFGGSGANVLTF.

This chain connects TRBV6-2 or TRBV6-3 to TRBJ2-2; the D is unclear. CDR1 and CDR2 (germline): MNHEY, SVGEGT. The CDR3 runs to 14 residues. V lost 6 bases and J 1 base, leaving 9 bases between the germline ends. CDR3 bases: TGTGCCAGCAGCTCCGCAGGGAACACCGGGGAGCTGTTTTTT. It translates to CASSSAGNTGELFF.

This chain uses TRBV11-2 with TRBJ2-7; D is ambiguous. With 0 bases removed from V and 3 bases from J, the gap between germline ends came to 12 bases. CDR1 and CDR2 from the germline V gene are SGHAT and FQNNGV. The CDR3 has 15 amino acids. The CDR3: CASSLDRKGYYEQYF. CDR3 nucleotides: TGTGCCAGCAGCTTAGATAGGAAGGGTTACTACGAGCAGTACTTC.

Worth noting for this clonotype: The germline gene is not matched at one end of the junction; a read error may be the cause. This sequence joins TRBV20-1 and TRBJ2-4; 8 bases are shared with TRBD2. The germline CDR1 and CDR2 sequences are DFQATT and SNEGSKA (reference sequence). The CDR3 totals 12 residues. The CDR3 nucleotides read TGCAGTGCTACCAGCCTCAGCGGCGGGGGGACGTTC. Its translation is CSATSLSGGGTF.

This clonotype showed up just a few times. CDR3 sequence reads: CASSPWTGTFNSPLHF. The CDR3 DNA reads as TGTGCCAGCAGCCCCTGGACAGGGACATTTAATTCACCCCTCCACTTT. The chain couples TRBV7-2 to TRBJ1-6; 8 bases line up with TRBD1. Losses at the gene ends were 5 bases for V and 6 bases for J; bases not matched to a gene: 9. This CDR3 region has 16 residues. Germline CDR1 and CDR2: SGHTA and FQGNSA.

This chain links TRBV24-1 with TRBJ2-5; D gene ambiguous. The germline V and J ends were trimmed by 1 base and 4 bases, with 9 bases remaining between them. Germline CDR1 KGHDR, CDR2 SFDVKD. The CDR3 loop spans 14 amino acids. The DNA of the CDR3 is TGTGCCACCAGTGATTTAGGGATTCGAGAGACCCAGTACTTC. The encoded protein is CATSDLGIRETQYF.

V is TRBV29-1 and J is TRBJ1-5; perhaps TRBD1 as D (5 bases). Trimming took 7 bases from V and 6 from J, leaving 16 bases between them. The CDR3 consists of 13 residues. CDR1 and CDR2 (germline): SQVTM, ANQGSEA. CDR3 in DNA: TGCAGCGCTCGGGCCAGGGAGGGTCAGCCCCAGCATTTT. Translation gives CSARAREGQPQHF.

The chain is built from TRBV5-4 and TRBJ1-6; 8 positions agree with TRBD1. The germline gives CDR1 SGHNT, CDR2 YYREEE (reference sequence). The CDR3 is made up of 17 amino acids. After removal of 3 bases from V and 0 bases from J, the junction contained 5 bases not matched to a gene. The CDR3: CASSWTGRSSYNSPLHF. CDR3 sequence (DNA): TGTGCCAGCAGCTGGACAGGGCGGAGCTCCTATAATTCACCCCTCCACTTT.

V gene TRBV6-1 combines with J gene TRBJ1-5; possibly TRBD1 for D (6 bases). Germline CDR1 is MNHNS and CDR2 is SASEGT. This CDR3 region has 13 residues. V was trimmed by 6 bases and J by 7 bases, leaving 13 bases between them. The CDR3 is CASRQGWGQPQHF. The CDR3 DNA reads TGTGCCAGCAGACAGGGTTGGGGACAGCCCCAGCATTTT.

This clonotype was seen more than once but under ten times. The chain employs TRBV20-1 and TRBJ1-4, with D unclear. Germline CDR1 and CDR2: DFQATT and SNEGSKA (reference sequence). The CDR3 is 10 residues long. V was shortened by 7 bases and J by 8 bases, with 8 bases between the two germline ends. This CDR3 reads CSVGGEKLFF. For the CDR3, the DNA is TGCAGTGTGGGAGGGGAAAAACTGTTTTTT.

The chain joins TRBV5-4 to TRBJ1-2; D not resolved. V dropped 0 bases and J dropped 4 bases, with 7 bases sitting between them. The CDR3 covers 13 residues. Germline-derived CDR1 and CDR2 are SGHNT and YYREEE (reference sequence). Here the CDR3 DNA reads TGTGCCAGCAGCTTGGGGCAGACCTATGGCTACACCTTC. As protein: CASSLGQTYGYTF.

J is TRBJ2-2 and V is TRBV5-5; 7 nucleotides align to TRBD1. The CDR3 covers 16 residues. Germline V gives CDR1 SGHKS, CDR2 YYEKEE (reference sequence). Trimming cost V 4 bases and J 1 base; bases outside gene matches: 7. DNA for the CDR3: TGTGCCAGCAGCCCCACCCGGGACAGGAACACCGGGGAGCTGTTTTTT. Translation gives CASSPTRDRNTGELFF.

This chain connects TRBV18 to TRBJ1-2, with 9 bases aligning to TRBD1. This CDR3 comprises 15 residues. V lost 6 bases and J lost 8; bases outside the gene matches: 13. Germline-derived CDR1 and CDR2 are KGHSH and LQKENI. This chain's CDR3 is CASSQLRDRVSGYTF. The DNA of the CDR3 is TGTGCCAGCTCGCAACTCCGGGACAGGGTATCGGGCTACACCTTC.